The 21 T cell receptor beta chains reported below all come from one sample, sequenced in a study of shared clonotypes between healthy human individuals. The naive CD8 population came from CD45RO-negative cells selected for CCR7, without terminally differentiated effector memory CD45RA+ cells. Repertoires were generated with immunoSEQ multiplex PCR, while TCRdb's copy carries only in-frame clones and drops some. The top ten clones hold about 1.7% of a sample with some 2.1 million clones, about 93% of them seen once. Sequencing input: naive CD8+ T cells from PBMCs. These receptors came from a man aged 18 to 35 in good health. Some clones in this sample may be carry-over from other donors' samples.

The V and J genes are TRBV29-1 and TRBJ2-7; unclear D gene. CDR3 size: 15 residues. Deletions cut 4 bases from V and 1 base from J, with 17 bases between. Germline CDR1 reads SQVTM; CDR2 reads ANQGSEA. CDR3 in amino acids: CSVGGGPLGSYEQYF. CDR3 in DNA: TGCAGCGTTGGAGGTGGGCCTCTAGGGTCCTACGAGCAGTACTTC.

The rearrangement joins TRBV7-9 to TRBJ2-7; 13 nucleotides line up with TRBD2. The CDR3 sequence is 19 residues long. J was trimmed by 3 bases and V by 5 bases; bases with no gene match: 16. Germline CDR1 and CDR2: SEHNR and FQNEAQ (reference sequence). The CDR3 DNA sequence: TGTGCCAGCAGCCCTACCTCATTGACTAGCGGGAGGAAGGGCTACGAGCAGTACTTC. It translates to CASSPTSLTSGRKGYEQYF.

Remarks on this clone: The identical CDR3 is also encoded by other nucleotide sequences in the sample. CDR3: CASSQERGGNQPQHF. CDR3 nucleotide sequence: TGCGCCAGCAGCCAAGAAAGGGGGGGCAATCAGCCCCAGCATTTT. The chain couples TRBV4-1 to TRBJ1-5; perhaps TRBD1 as D (6 bases). CDR1 MGHRA and CDR2 YSYEKL come from the germline V gene. This CDR3 has 15 amino acids. The V and J ends lost 0 bases and 2 bases respectively, with 8 bases between them.

This chain uses TRBV11-2 with TRBJ1-1, with TRBD1 matching over 9 bases. The ends lost 2 bases at V and 3 bases at J; junction bases unmatched: 7. Germline loops: CDR1 SGHAT, CDR2 FQNNGV. The CDR3 has 16 amino acids. The CDR3 loop is CASSLWDRAGHTEAFF. The CDR3 bases are TGTGCCAGCAGCTTATGGGACAGGGCGGGACACACTGAAGCTTTCTTT.

The V call is TRBV10-1, the J call TRBJ2-7, with D tentatively TRBD1 (5 bases). Per the germline V gene, CDR1 is WNHNN and CDR2 is SYGVQD (reference sequence). This CDR3 is built from 13 residues. Deletions cut 0 bases from V and 6 bases from J, with 9 bases between. Written as DNA, the CDR3 is TGCGCCAGCAGTGAGTCGACAGCCCTCGAGCAGTACTTC. Translation gives CASSESTALEQYF.

The chain uses TRBV5-1 and TRBJ1-4, with D perhaps matching TRBD1 (6 bases). This CDR3 is 14 amino acids long. CDR1 and CDR2 (germline): SGHRS, YFSETQ. The V end was cut by 4 bases, the J end by 4 bases, with 11 bases between. The CDR3 coding sequence is TGCGCCAGCAGCCCCCGAGGGGGTAATGAAAAACTGTTTTTT. This codes for CASSPRGGNEKLFF.

The rearrangement uses TRBV5-1 and TRBJ2-2; tentative D call: TRBD1 (6 bases). The CDR3 spans 12 residues. CDR1 and CDR2 (germline): SGHRS, YFSETQ. V was pared by 5 bases and J by 7 bases, with 9 bases between. The CDR3 DNA sequence: TGCGCCAGCAGTTCAGGGGACGGGGAGCTGTTTTTT. Encoded protein: CASSSGDGELFF.

Remarks on this clone: Other DNA sequences in this sample translate to the same CDR3. The CDR3 sequence is CASSRDSSYNEQFF. CDR3 nucleotides: TGTGCCAGCAGTAGGGACAGCTCCTACAATGAGCAGTTCTTC. This chain links TRBV27 with TRBJ2-1, with TRBD1 matching 7 bases. The CDR3 contains 14 residues. Germline CDR1 and CDR2: MNHEY and SMNVEV (reference sequence). V was pared by 5 bases and J by 0 bases, with 1 base of the junction left unmatched.

V and J are TRBV28 and TRBJ1-1, with 7 bases matching TRBD1. This CDR3 contains 11 residues. V lost 7 bases to trimming and J lost 7 bases; unmatched junction nucleotides: 3. Germline V gene data show CDR1 as MDHEN and CDR2 as SYDVKM. The CDR3 bases are TGTGCCAGCACCACAGGGGTTGAAGCTTTCTTT. Its protein product is CASTTGVEAFF.

J is TRBJ2-7 and V is TRBV9; the D gene could be TRBD1 or TRBD2 (5 bases each). The V and J ends lost 4 bases and 6 bases respectively, with 23 bases between them. Germline-derived CDR1 and CDR2 are SGDLS and YYNGEE. The CDR3 covers 16 residues. The CDR3 here is CASSPPVGQGRSEQYF. In DNA, the CDR3 is TGTGCCAGCAGCCCCCCCGTAGGGCAGGGACGGTCCGAGCAGTACTTC. The full variable domain, rest sourced from reference TRBV9 and TRBJ2-7, is DSGVTQTPKHLITATGQRVTLRCSPRSGDLSVYWYQQSLDQGLQFLIQYYNGEERAKGNILERFSAQQFPDLHSELNLSSLELGDSALYFCASSPPVGQGRSEQYFGPGTRLTVT.

This chain connects TRBV4-1 to TRBJ2-7, with 9 nucleotides matching TRBD2. Germline trimming cut 1 base from V and 5 bases from J; bases unmatched to any gene: 9. Germline-derived CDR1 and CDR2 are MGHRA and YSYEKL. This CDR3 contains 16 residues. The CDR3 coding sequence is TGCGCCAGCAGCCAAGGCGCGTGGCGGGAGGGCAACGAGCAGTACTTC. It translates to CASSQGAWREGNEQYF.

The chain has TRBV13 and TRBJ2-2; D call uncertain. V gave up 5 bases and J gave up 9 bases, with 13 bases separating them. CDR3 length: 13 residues. CDR1 is PRHDT, CDR2 FYEKMQ, per germline (reference sequence). Here the CDR3 DNA reads TGTGCCAGCAGCCCTAGTGAGGTCCGGGAGCTGTTTTTT. Translation gives CASSPSEVRELFF.

The chain combines TRBV7-9 with TRBJ2-7; D is possibly TRBD1 or TRBD2 (7 bases each). CDR3 length: 14 residues. Germline CDR1 reads SEHNR; CDR2 reads FQNEAQ (reference sequence). The germline V and J ends were trimmed by 5 bases and 4 bases, with 15 bases remaining between them. CDR3 in DNA: TGTGCCAGCAGCCCATTCCAGGGGGGGTACGAGCAGTACTTC. The encoded protein is CASSPFQGGYEQYF.

This sequence joins TRBV7-9 and TRBJ1-1; weak D call: TRBD1 (5 bases). The CDR3 spans 15 residues. Trimming removed 5 bases at V and 0 bases at J, with 13 bases between. The germline CDR1 and CDR2 sequences are SEHNR and FQNEAQ (reference sequence). The CDR3 spells CASSPSGPVNTEAFF. DNA for the CDR3: TGTGCCAGCAGCCCATCGGGACCGGTGAACACTGAAGCTTTCTTT.

V and J are TRBV27 and TRBJ1-2; D is ambiguous. CDR3 length: 13 residues. V was clipped by 10 bases and J by 4 bases, with 16 bases between them. The germline CDR1 and CDR2 sequences are MNHEY and SMNVEV (reference sequence). The CDR3 is CATTIGLGYGYTF. The CDR3, as DNA: TGTGCCACTACGATCGGACTGGGCTATGGCTACACCTTC.

This clone appeared once. The rearrangement joins TRBV5-1 to TRBJ1-1; D call uncertain. This CDR3 is built from 14 residues. Germline assignment: CDR1 SGHRS and CDR2 YFSETQ. Trimming cost V 0 bases and J 6 bases, with 12 bases left between them. CDR3 DNA: TGCGCCAGCAGCTTGGGATCCAGGAGCCCTGAAGCTTTCTTT. Encoded protein: CASSLGSRSPEAFF.

The genes are TRBV29-1 and TRBJ2-1; D gene uncertain. The ends were cut back, 3 bases at V and 8 bases at J, with 11 bases in the middle. CDR3 length equals 12 residues. Germline CDR1 SQVTM, CDR2 ANQGSEA. The CDR3 loop reads CSVDSPGDEQFF. The CDR3 region has the DNA TGCAGCGTTGACTCCCCTGGGGATGAGCAGTTCTTC.

The CDR3 DNA reads TGTGCCAGTAGTAAACACTCCGGTGGGTCAGGGTTGGCCAACGTCCTGACTTTC. This translates into CASSKHSGGSGLANVLTF. This chain links TRBV19 with TRBJ2-6; a possible D gene is TRBD1 (5 bases). With 4 bases removed from V and 6 bases from J, the gap between germline ends came to 22 bases. The V gene's germline CDR1 is LNHDA and CDR2 SQIVND (reference sequence). This CDR3 has 18 amino acids. The full variable domain, in which reference TRBV19 and TRBJ2-6 provide the parts outside the CDR3, is DGGITQSPKYLFRKEGQNVTLSCEQNLNHDAMYWYRQDPGQGLRLIYYSQIVNDFQKGDIAEGYSVSREKKESFPLTVTSAQKNPTAFYLCASSKHSGGSGLANVLTFGAGSRLTVL.

The chain joins TRBV7-2 to TRBJ1-4, with D possibly being TRBD1 (5 bases). Germline values: CDR1 SGHTA, CDR2 FQGNSA. CDR3 length: 15 amino acids. V lost 5 bases, J lost 6 bases, and 16 bases lay in between. The CDR3 region has the DNA TGTGCCAGCAGCCCCATGCAGGGTCCCTATGAAAAACTGTTTTTT. Its translation is CASSPMQGPYEKLFF.

In this sample, this clone turned up a few times. The identical CDR3 is also encoded by other nucleotide sequences in the sample. This chain uses TRBV5-8 with TRBJ2-1; TRBD2 agrees at 11 bases. CDR1 is SGHTS, CDR2 YDEGEE, per germline. The trim removed 2 bases at V and 10 bases at J, leaving 2 bases unmatched. The CDR3 extends over 13 amino acids. The CDR3 loop is CASSFSGRDEQFF. The CDR3 DNA reads as TGTGCCAGCAGCTTTAGCGGGAGGGACGAGCAGTTCTTC.

The chain employs TRBV4-2 and TRBJ2-3; 9 nucleotides match TRBD2. The length of the CDR3 is 19 residues. V lost 2 bases to trimming and J lost 2 bases; unmatched junction nucleotides: 14. Germline V CDR1 and CDR2: LGHNA, YNFKEQ. CDR3: CASSQPGGRARDYTDTQYF. CDR3 nucleotide sequence: TGTGCCAGCAGCCAACCCGGCGGGAGGGCCAGGGACTACACAGATACGCAGTATTTT.